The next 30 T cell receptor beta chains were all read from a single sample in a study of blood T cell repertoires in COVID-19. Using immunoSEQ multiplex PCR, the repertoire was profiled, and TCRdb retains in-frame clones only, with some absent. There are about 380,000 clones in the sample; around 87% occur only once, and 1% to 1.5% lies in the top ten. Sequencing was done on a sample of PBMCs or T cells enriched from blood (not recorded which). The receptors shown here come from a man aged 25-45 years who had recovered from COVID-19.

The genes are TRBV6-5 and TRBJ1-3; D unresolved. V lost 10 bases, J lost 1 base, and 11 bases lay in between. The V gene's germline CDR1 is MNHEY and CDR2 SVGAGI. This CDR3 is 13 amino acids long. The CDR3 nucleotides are TGTGCCACCTTCTATAGATCTGGAAACACCATATATTTT. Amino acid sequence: CATFYRSGNTIYF.

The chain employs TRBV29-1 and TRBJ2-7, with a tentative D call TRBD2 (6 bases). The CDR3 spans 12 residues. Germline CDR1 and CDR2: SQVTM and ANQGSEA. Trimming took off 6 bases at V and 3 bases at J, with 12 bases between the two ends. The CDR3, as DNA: TGCAGCGTGGGGGACTGGGTCTACGAGCAGTACTTC. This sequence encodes CSVGDWVYEQYF.

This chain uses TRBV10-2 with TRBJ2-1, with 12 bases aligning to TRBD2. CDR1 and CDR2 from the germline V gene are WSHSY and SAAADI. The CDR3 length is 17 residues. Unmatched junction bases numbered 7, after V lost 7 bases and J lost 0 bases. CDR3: CASTTSGGQDSYNEQFF. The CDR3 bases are TGCGCCAGCACGACTAGCGGGGGCCAGGACTCCTACAATGAGCAGTTCTTC.

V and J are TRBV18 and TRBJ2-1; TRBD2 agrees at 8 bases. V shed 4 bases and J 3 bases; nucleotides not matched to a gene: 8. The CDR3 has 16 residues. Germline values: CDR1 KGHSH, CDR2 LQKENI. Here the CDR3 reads CASSLSLAGLYNEQFF. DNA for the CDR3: TGTGCCAGCTCACTTTCTCTAGCGGGCCTCTACAATGAGCAGTTCTTC.

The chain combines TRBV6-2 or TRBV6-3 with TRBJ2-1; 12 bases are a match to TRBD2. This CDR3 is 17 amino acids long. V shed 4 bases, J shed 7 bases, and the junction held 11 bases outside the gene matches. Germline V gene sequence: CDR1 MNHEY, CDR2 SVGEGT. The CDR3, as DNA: TGTGCCAGCAGTTTGAGACTAGCGGGGGCCCTCATAAATGAGCAGTTCTTC. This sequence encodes CASSLRLAGALINEQFF.

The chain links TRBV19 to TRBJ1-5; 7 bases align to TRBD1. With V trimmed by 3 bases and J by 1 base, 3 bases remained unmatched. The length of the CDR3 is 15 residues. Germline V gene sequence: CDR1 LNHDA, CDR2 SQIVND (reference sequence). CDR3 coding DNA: TGTGCCAGTAGTATCGCGGGACAGAGCAATCAGCCCCAGCATTTT. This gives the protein CASSIAGQSNQPQHF.

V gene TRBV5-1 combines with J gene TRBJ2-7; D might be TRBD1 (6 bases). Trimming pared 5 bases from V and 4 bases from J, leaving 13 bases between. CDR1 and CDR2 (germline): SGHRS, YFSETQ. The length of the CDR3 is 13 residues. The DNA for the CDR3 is TGCGCCAGCAGTTTTTCAGGGGCTTACGAGCAGTACTTC. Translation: CASSFSGAYEQYF.

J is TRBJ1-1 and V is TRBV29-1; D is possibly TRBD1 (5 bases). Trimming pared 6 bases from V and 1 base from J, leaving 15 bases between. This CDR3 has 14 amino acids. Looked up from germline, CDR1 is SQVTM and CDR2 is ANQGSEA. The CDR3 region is CSVGPTVRNTEAFF. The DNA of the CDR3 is TGCAGCGTCGGACCGACAGTCCGGAACACTGAAGCTTTCTTT.

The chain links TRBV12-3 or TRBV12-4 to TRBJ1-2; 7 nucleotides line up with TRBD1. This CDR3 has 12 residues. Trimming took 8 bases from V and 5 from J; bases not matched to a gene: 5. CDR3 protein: CASLSTGYGYTF. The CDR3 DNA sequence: TGTGCCAGCCTCTCGACAGGGTATGGCTACACCTTC.

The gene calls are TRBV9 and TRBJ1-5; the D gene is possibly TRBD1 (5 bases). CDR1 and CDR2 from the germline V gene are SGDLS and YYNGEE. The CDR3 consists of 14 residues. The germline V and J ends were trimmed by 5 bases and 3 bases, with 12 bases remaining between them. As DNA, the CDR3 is TGTGCCAGCAGTGCCGACAGTCTCAATCAGCCCCAGCATTTT. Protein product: CASSADSLNQPQHF.

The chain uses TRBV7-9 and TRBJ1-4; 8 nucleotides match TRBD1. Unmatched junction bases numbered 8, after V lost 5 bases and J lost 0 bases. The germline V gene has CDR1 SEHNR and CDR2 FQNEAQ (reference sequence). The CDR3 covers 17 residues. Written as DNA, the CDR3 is TGTGCCAGCAGCCGGTCAGGGACAGGATCAACTAATGAAAAACTGTTTTTT. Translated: CASSRSGTGSTNEKLFF.

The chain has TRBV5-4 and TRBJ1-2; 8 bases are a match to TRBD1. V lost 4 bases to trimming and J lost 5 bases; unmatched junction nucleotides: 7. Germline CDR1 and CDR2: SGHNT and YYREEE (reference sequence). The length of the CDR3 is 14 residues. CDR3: CASSIDRGGYGYTF. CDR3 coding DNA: TGTGCCAGCAGCATCGACAGGGGAGGTTATGGCTACACCTTC.

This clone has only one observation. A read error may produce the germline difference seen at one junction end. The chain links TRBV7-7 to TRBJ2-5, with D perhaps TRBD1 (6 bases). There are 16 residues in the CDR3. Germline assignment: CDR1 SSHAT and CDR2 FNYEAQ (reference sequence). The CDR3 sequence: CASSRSNDRYQETQYF. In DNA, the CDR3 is TGTGCTAGCAGCCGTTCCAATGACAGGTACCAAGAGACCCAGTACTTC.

This chain's CDR3 is CATSREVDREWPQHF. Here the CDR3 DNA reads TGTGCCACCAGCAGAGAAGTGGACAGGGAATGGCCCCAGCATTTT. The rearrangement uses TRBV15 and TRBJ1-5, with 8 bases aligning to TRBD1. CDR1 LNHNV and CDR2 YYDKDF come from the germline V gene (reference sequence). The CDR3 totals 15 residues. Unmatched junction bases numbered 7, after V lost 0 bases and J lost 9 bases.

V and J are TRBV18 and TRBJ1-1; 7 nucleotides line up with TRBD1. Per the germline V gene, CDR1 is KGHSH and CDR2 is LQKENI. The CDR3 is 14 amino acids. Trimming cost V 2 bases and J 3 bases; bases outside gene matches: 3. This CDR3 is CASSPRGPDTEAFF. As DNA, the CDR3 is TGTGCCAGCTCACCAAGGGGGCCCGACACTGAAGCTTTCTTT.

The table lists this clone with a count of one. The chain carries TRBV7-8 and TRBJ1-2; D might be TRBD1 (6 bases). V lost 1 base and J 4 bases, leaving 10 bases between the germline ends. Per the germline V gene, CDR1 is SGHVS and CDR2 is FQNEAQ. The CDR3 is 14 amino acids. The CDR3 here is CASSLESGAYGYTF. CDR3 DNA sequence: TGTGCCAGCAGCTTAGAATCAGGGGCCTATGGCTACACCTTC. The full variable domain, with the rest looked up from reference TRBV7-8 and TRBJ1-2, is GAGVSQSPRYKVAKRGQDVALRCDPISGHVSLFWYQQALGQGPEFLTYFQNEAQLDKSGLPSDRFFAERPEGSVSTLKIQRTQQEDSAVYLCASSLESGAYGYTFGSGTRLTVV.

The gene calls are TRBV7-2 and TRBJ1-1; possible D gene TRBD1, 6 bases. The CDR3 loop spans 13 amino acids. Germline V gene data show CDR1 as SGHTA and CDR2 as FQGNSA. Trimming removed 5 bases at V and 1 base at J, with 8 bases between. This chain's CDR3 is CASSADRNTEAFF. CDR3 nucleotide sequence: TGTGCCAGCAGCGCGGACAGGAACACTGAAGCTTTCTTT.

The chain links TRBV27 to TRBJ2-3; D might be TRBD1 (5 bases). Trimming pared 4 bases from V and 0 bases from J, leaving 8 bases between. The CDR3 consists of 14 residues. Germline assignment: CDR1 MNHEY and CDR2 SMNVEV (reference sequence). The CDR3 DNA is TGTGCCAGCAGTTGGGGCTCGAGCACAGATACGCAGTATTTT. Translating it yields CASSWGSSTDTQYF.

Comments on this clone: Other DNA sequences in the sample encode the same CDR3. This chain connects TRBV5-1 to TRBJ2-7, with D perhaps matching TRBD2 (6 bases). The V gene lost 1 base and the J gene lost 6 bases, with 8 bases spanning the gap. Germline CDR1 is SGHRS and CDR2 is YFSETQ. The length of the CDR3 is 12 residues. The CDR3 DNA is TGCGCCAGCAGCTTGTCGGGGGTCGAGCAGTACTTC. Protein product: CASSLSGVEQYF.

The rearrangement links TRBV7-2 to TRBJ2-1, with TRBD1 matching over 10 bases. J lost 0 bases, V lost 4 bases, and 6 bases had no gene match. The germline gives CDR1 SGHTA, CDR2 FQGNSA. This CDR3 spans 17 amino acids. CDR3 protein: CASSSRTGGSSYNEQFF. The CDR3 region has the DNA TGTGCCAGCAGCTCACGGACAGGGGGGAGCTCCTACAATGAGCAGTTCTTC. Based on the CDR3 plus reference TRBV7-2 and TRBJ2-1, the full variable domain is GAGVSQSPSNKVTEKGKDVELRCDPISGHTALYWYRQSLGQGLEFLIYFQGNSAPDKSGLPSDRFSAERTGGSVSTLTIQRTQQEDSAVYLCASSSRTGGSSYNEQFFGPGTRLTVL.

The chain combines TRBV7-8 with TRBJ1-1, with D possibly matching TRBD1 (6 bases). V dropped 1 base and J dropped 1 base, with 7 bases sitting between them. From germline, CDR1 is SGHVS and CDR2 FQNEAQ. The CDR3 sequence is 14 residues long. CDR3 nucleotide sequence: TGTGCCAGCAGCTTAGGGACAGCGAACACTGAAGCTTTCTTT. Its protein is CASSLGTANTEAFF.

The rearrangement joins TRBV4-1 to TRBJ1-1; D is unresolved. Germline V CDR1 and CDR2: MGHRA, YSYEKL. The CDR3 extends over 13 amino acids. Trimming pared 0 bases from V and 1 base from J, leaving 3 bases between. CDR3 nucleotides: TGCGCCAGCAGCCAAGAACAGAACACTGAAGCTTTCTTT. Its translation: CASSQEQNTEAFF.

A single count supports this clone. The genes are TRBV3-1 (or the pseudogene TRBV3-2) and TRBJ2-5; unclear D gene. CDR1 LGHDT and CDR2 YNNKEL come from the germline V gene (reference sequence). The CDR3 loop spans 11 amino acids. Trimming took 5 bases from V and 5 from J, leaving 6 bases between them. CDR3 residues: CASSTRETQYF. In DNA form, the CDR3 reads TGTGCCAGCAGCACCCGGGAGACCCAGTACTTC.

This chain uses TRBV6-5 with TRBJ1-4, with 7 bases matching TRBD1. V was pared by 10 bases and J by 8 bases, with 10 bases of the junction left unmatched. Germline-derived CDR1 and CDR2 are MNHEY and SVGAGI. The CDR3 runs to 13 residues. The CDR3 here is CAIVDRPGEKLFF. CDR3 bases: TGTGCCATCGTGGACAGGCCCGGGGAAAAACTGTTTTTT.

The CDR3 sequence: CASSPLGPLNYGYTF. The CDR3 nucleotides are TGTGCCAGCAGTCCTCTCGGTCCACTTAACTATGGCTACACCTTC. This chain uses TRBV7-2 with TRBJ1-2; D is unclear. CDR3 length: 15 amino acids. Trimming left V 6 bases short and J 1 base short, with 15 bases between. Per the germline V gene, CDR1 is SGHTA and CDR2 is FQGNSA.

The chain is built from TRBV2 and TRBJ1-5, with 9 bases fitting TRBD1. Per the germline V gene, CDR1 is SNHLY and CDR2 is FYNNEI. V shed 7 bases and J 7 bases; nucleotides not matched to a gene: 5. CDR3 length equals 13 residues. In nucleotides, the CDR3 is TGTGCCAGCACCGGACAGGGGCAGCAGCCCCAGCATTTT. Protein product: CASTGQGQQPQHF.

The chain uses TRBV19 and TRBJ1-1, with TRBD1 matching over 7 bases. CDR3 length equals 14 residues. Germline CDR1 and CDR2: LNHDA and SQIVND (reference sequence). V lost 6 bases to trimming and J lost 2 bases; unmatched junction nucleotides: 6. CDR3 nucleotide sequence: TGTGCCAGTAGACCGGACAGGACAAACACTGAAGCTTTCTTT. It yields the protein CASRPDRTNTEAFF.

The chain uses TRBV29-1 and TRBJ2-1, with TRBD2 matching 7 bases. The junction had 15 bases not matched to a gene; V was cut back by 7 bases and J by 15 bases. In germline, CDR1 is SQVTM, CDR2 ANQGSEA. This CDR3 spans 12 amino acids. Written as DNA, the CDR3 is TGCAGCGCCTCAGCGGGGACGGAGCTTGGGTTCTTC. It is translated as CSASAGTELGFF.

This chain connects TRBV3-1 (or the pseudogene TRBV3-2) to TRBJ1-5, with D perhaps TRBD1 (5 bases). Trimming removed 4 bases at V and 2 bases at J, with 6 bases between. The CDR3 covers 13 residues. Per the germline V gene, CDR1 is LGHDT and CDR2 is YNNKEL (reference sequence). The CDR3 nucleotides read TGTGCCAGCAGCCCCAGGGGCAATCAGCCCCAGCATTTT. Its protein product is CASSPRGNQPQHF.

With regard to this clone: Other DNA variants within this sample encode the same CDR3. The CDR3, as DNA: TGTGCCAGCAGCCAGAGCATCTACGAGCAGTACTTC. This sequence encodes CASSQSIYEQYF. The chain uses TRBV3-1 (or the pseudogene TRBV3-2) and TRBJ2-7; D remains unclear. This CDR3 is built from 12 residues. CDR1 is LGHDT and CDR2 is YNNKEL in the germline V gene (reference sequence). The ends were cut back, 3 bases at V and 3 bases at J, with 6 bases in the middle.